Listed here are 12 T cell receptor beta chains from one sample, sequenced in a study of OX40 agonist ivuxolimab in advanced cancers. TCRdb's copy holds only in-frame clones and misses some; the assay was immunoSEQ multiplex PCR. This sample has about 46,000 clones, with around 89% found just once. The material was CD4+ or CD8+ T cells sorted from blood, obtained in a trial of the OX40 agonist ivuxolimab. These receptors all come from an adult with an advanced solid tumor such as melanoma, head and neck, liver or kidney cancer.

The V and J genes are TRBV6-6 and TRBJ1-3; 7 positions match TRBD1. Per germline, CDR1 MNHNY and CDR2 SVGAGI (reference sequence). CDR3 size: 15 residues. V was clipped by 10 bases and J by 0 bases; unmatched bases: 9. The CDR3 protein is CAISRDRYSGNTIYF. The DNA for the CDR3 is TGTGCCATTTCGAGGGACAGATACTCTGGAAACACCATATATTTT.

The chain employs TRBV9 and TRBJ2-1; D may be TRBD2 (5 bases). Looked up from germline, CDR1 is SGDLS and CDR2 is YYNGEE. The CDR3 is 16 residues long. Between the trimmed V and J ends, which lost 0 bases and 0 bases, there was a span of 10 bases. This chain's CDR3 is CASSVESGLSYNEQFF. The CDR3 region has the DNA TGTGCCAGCAGCGTAGAGAGCGGCCTCTCCTACAATGAGCAGTTCTTC.

V is TRBV7-3 and J is TRBJ2-1; TRBD2 aligns across 12 bases. This CDR3 has 15 amino acids. The junction had 4 bases not matched to a gene; V was cut back by 6 bases and J by 4 bases. CDR1 and CDR2 from the germline V gene are SGHTA and FQGTGA. CDR3 nucleotides: TGTGCCAGCAGTTACCTAGCGGGAGGGTACAATGAGCAGTTCTTC. This gives the protein CASSYLAGGYNEQFF.

The genes are TRBV19 and TRBJ1-1; TRBD1 matches at 7 bases. Germline V gene lookup returns CDR1 LNHDA and CDR2 SQIVND (reference sequence). The CDR3 is 16 amino acids. With 1 base clipped from V and 0 bases from J, the junction kept 5 bases outside the gene matches. Here the CDR3 DNA reads TGTGCCAGTAGTATAGGCGGGACAGCTCTGAACACTGAAGCTTTCTTT. Residues: CASSIGGTALNTEAFF.

The rearrangement joins TRBV5-1 to TRBJ1-2; 7 bases are a match to TRBD1. The V segment lost 7 bases and the J segment 4 bases; nucleotides outside the gene matches: 1. The CDR3 loop spans 11 amino acids. Germline V gene data show CDR1 as SGHRS and CDR2 as YFSETQ. CDR3 coding DNA: TGCGCCAGCCGGGACAGCTATGGCTACACCTTC. It is translated as CASRDSYGYTF.

The rearrangement uses TRBV7-8 and TRBJ2-1; 13 positions agree with TRBD2. J was trimmed by 8 bases and V by 2 bases; bases with no gene match: 9. The V gene's germline CDR1 is SGHVS and CDR2 FQNEAQ. The CDR3 extends over 17 amino acids. The CDR3 DNA reads as TGTGCCAGCAGCTTAACGGGACTAGCGGGAATATTCGATGAGCAGTTCTTC. This sequence encodes CASSLTGLAGIFDEQFF.

The genes are TRBV15 and TRBJ1-2; TRBD1 is a possible D gene (5 bases). V was pared by 3 bases and J by 4 bases, with 30 bases between. Germline CDR1 LNHNV, CDR2 YYDKDF (reference sequence). The CDR3 sequence is 20 residues long. For the CDR3, the DNA is TGTGCCACCAGCAGGTCCCGCGGGGCGGCGGACCCTACAGGTGCCTATGGCTACACCTTC. It is translated as CATSRSRGAADPTGAYGYTF.

The V gene is TRBV10-3, the J gene TRBJ2-7, with no clear D. Germline V gene lookup returns CDR1 ENHRY and CDR2 SYGVKD. V was clipped by 3 bases and J by 6 bases, with 6 bases between them. The CDR3 covers 11 residues. The CDR3 region is CAISEPGEQYF. CDR3 sequence (DNA): TGTGCCATCAGTGAACCCGGCGAGCAGTACTTC.

This sequence joins TRBV4-3 and TRBJ1-2; a weak D match, TRBD1 (5 bases). Trimming stripped 1 base from V and 2 bases from J, with 17 bases between. CDR3 length: 17 residues. Looked up from germline, CDR1 is LGHNA and CDR2 is YSLEER. The CDR3 DNA reads as TGCGCCAGCAGCCAAGTGTCGACAGATCTGCTAAACTATGGCTACACCTTC. It translates to CASSQVSTDLLNYGYTF.

The chain is built from TRBV27 and TRBJ2-6, with D perhaps being TRBD1 or TRBD2 (5 bases each). Trimming took off 7 bases at V and 0 bases at J, with 19 bases between the two ends. Germline CDR1 reads MNHEY; CDR2 reads SMNVEV (reference sequence). The CDR3 runs to 18 residues. The CDR3 loop reads CASKGLSGISSGANVLTF. The CDR3 DNA is TGTGCCAGCAAGGGGTTATCCGGGATAAGCTCTGGGGCCAACGTCCTGACTTTC.

The rearrangement uses TRBV7-9 and TRBJ2-1, with D uncertain. V was cut by 11 bases and J by 3 bases, with 11 bases left in between. The CDR3 runs 12 residues. The germline V gene has CDR1 SEHNR and CDR2 FQNEAQ (reference sequence). The CDR3 DNA reads as TGTGCCTCGGCCGGCGACTACAATGAGCAGTTCTTC. This sequence encodes CASAGDYNEQFF.

The chain links TRBV9 to TRBJ1-2, with no clear D. V was clipped by 2 bases and J by 0 bases, with 14 bases between them. This CDR3 contains 16 residues. Germline values: CDR1 SGDLS, CDR2 YYNGEE. In DNA, the CDR3 is TGTGCCAGCAGCGTCTGGGAGAGCACCTCTAACTATGGCTACACCTTC. Protein sequence: CASSVWESTSNYGYTF.